Sequencing of this T cell receptor beta chain was carried out in a study of blood T cell repertoires in COVID-19. The sample holds many counts of this clone. Authors' processing steps: Amplification from reference gene primers served as the basis for estimated nucleated cell counts. The method was immunoSEQ multiplex PCR; TCRdb's version includes in-frame clones alone and lacks a portion of them. Clone size and the V and J calls come from that table; the DNA yielded D and trimming. This sample has hundreds of thousands of clones, with roughly 85% found just once. This CDR3 is 14 amino acids long. Germline lookup yields CDR1 MNHNY and CDR2 SVGAGI (reference sequence). Between the trimmed V and J ends, which lost 0 bases and 2 bases, there was a span of 5 bases.

Sequenced material: peripheral blood. This clonotype was sampled from a man aged 50 to 59 with active or convalescent COVID-19. The chain has TRBV6-6 and TRBJ1-5; D is unresolved. CDR3 coding DNA: TGTGCCAGCAGTTACTCTACAGGCAATCAGCCCCAGCATTTT. Translating it yields CASSYSTGNQPQHF.